This T cell receptor (beta chain) is drawn from a study of early T cells in non-severe SARS-CoV-2 infection. TCRdb re-called the 5' RACE reads through MiXCR, storing one row per CDR3 protein. The table has tens of thousands of distinct CDR3 sequences, roughly an eighth seen once. The CDR3 loop spans 15 amino acids. Germline-derived CDR1 and CDR2 are SGHRS and YFSETQ. V gave up 4 bases and J gave up 9 bases, with 17 bases separating them. The chain employs TRBV5-1 and TRBJ1-6; tentative D call: TRBD1 (5 bases). Sequencing was done on a sample of whole blood. The clonotype comes from an adult who was a healthcare worker with PCR-confirmed SARS-CoV-2 infection or an uninfected control (not recorded which). The CDR3 coding sequence is TGCGCCAGCAGCATGGGGACCCAACGGAGTTCACCCCTCCACTTT. It encodes CASSMGTQRSSPLHF.